The 30 T cell receptor beta chains presented below share a single source sample, sequenced in a study of glioma-infiltrating T cells after dendritic cell vaccination (dated by TCRdb to the mid-2010s). Library preparation employed the immunoSEQ multiplex PCR assay. What TCRdb holds here is the immuneACCESS table cut down to in-frame rearrangements. Part of the clones is not present; checked against another copy, under half of the missing clones reflect an unresolved V gene, and the others are unexplained. Across this sample there are 90,000 to 100,000 clones, with 75% to 85% seen only once. Around 5.4% of the sample is held by the ten biggest clonotypes. Sequenced material: blood, taken before dendritic cell vaccination. The receptors come from a human donor with glioblastoma.

This clone has more than one count but fewer than ten. The chain uses TRBV6-6 and TRBJ2-7; 8 bases are a match to TRBD1. Germline-derived CDR1 and CDR2 are MNHNY and SVGAGI (reference sequence). V was clipped by 7 bases and J by 3 bases; unmatched bases: 2. The CDR3 sequence is 12 residues long. The CDR3 nucleotides read TGTGCCAGCAAAGGACAGGGCTACGAGCAGTACTTC. Translation gives CASKGQGYEQYF.

The chain joins TRBV19 to TRBJ1-1; TRBD1 aligns across 10 bases. V shed 6 bases and J 7 bases; nucleotides not matched to a gene: 5. Germline V gives CDR1 LNHDA, CDR2 SQIVND (reference sequence). The CDR3 sequence is 13 residues long. The CDR3 sequence: CASRGTGEDEAFF. The CDR3 DNA is TGTGCCAGTAGGGGGACAGGGGAGGATGAAGCTTTCTTT.

Only one count was recorded for this clone. The rearrangement joins TRBV18 to TRBJ2-7; TRBD1 matches 7 bases. Germline loops: CDR1 KGHSH, CDR2 LQKENI. The V and J ends lost 4 bases and 5 bases, in that order; junction bases with no gene match: 5. This CDR3 has 13 residues. The CDR3 loop reads CASSRLTGDEQYF. DNA for the CDR3: TGTGCCAGCTCACGACTTACAGGGGACGAGCAGTACTTC.

The chain combines TRBV19 with TRBJ2-5; weak D call: TRBD1 (6 bases). The CDR3 covers 14 residues. The V gene lost 3 bases and the J gene lost 2 bases, with 10 bases spanning the gap. Germline V gene lookup returns CDR1 LNHDA and CDR2 SQIVND (reference sequence). This CDR3 is CASSMRQGQETQYF. The CDR3 DNA sequence: TGTGCCAGTAGTATGCGGCAGGGGCAAGAGACCCAGTACTTC.

The chain is built from TRBV27 and TRBJ2-1; 9 bases are a match to TRBD2. CDR3 length equals 15 residues. Per germline, CDR1 MNHEY and CDR2 SMNVEV (reference sequence). V trimming: 8 bases; J trimming: 7 bases; junction bases outside the gene matches: 12. CDR3 in amino acids: CASYRGTSFGNEQFF. DNA of the CDR3: TGTGCCAGCTATAGAGGGACTAGCTTTGGGAATGAGCAGTTCTTC.

The J gene is TRBJ2-3, the V gene TRBV9, with 10 nucleotides matching TRBD2. CDR1 and CDR2 (germline): SGDLS, YYNGEE. The CDR3 is 16 amino acids. V lost 2 bases to trimming and J lost 1 base; unmatched junction nucleotides: 4. The CDR3 protein is CASSVNLAGGTDTQYF. CDR3 nucleotides: TGTGCCAGCAGCGTCAATCTAGCGGGGGGCACAGATACGCAGTATTTT.

This clone was seen a few times. This chain joins TRBV4-1 and TRBJ2-3; 12 positions agree with TRBD2. Germline V gene sequence: CDR1 MGHRA, CDR2 YSYEKL. The CDR3 is 18 residues long. V lost 0 bases to trimming and J lost 4 bases; unmatched junction nucleotides: 8. CDR3 coding DNA: TGCGCCAGCAGCCAAGATAGACTAGCGGGAGAACAGGCAGATACGCAGTATTTT. Translation: CASSQDRLAGEQADTQYF.

This clone was seen a few times. The rearrangement uses TRBV5-1 and TRBJ1-2; 7 bases agree with TRBD1. The germline V gene has CDR1 SGHRS and CDR2 YFSETQ. Trimming cost V 0 bases and J 6 bases; bases outside gene matches: 5. This CDR3 contains 14 residues. The CDR3 DNA is TGCGCCAGCAGCTTGGCCGACAGGGTCGATGGCTACACCTTC. Translating gives CASSLADRVDGYTF.

The gene calls are TRBV9 and TRBJ2-7, with TRBD1 matching 7 bases. The V gene end was trimmed by 3 bases and the J gene end by 6 bases; junction bases not matched to a gene: 12. The CDR3 runs to 15 residues. Germline-derived CDR1 and CDR2 are SGDLS and YYNGEE. CDR3 loop: CASSETGAIPSEQYF. The CDR3 DNA reads TGTGCCAGCAGCGAAACAGGGGCAATCCCTTCCGAGCAGTACTTC.

This clone was detected many times. The V and J genes are TRBV5-5 and TRBJ1-3, with a possible D match to TRBD1 (6 bases). CDR1 is SGHKS and CDR2 is YYEKEE in the germline V gene (reference sequence). The V end lost 2 bases, the J end lost 5 bases, and 17 bases lay between the germline ends. CDR3 size: 16 residues. CDR3 bases: TGTGCCAGCAGCTTTGGGGGTCAGGGGAAGAGAAACACCATATATTTT. It specifies CASSFGGQGKRNTIYF.

The chain has TRBV5-6 and TRBJ2-3; TRBD1 might be the D (5 bases). Germline loops: CDR1 SGHDT, CDR2 YYEEEE. The V gene lost 6 bases and the J gene lost 1 base, with 18 bases spanning the gap. CDR3 length equals 16 residues. CDR3 DNA sequence: TGTGCCAGCACTCTGCAGACAGCAGTGGGCACAGATACGCAGTATTTT. Its translation: CASTLQTAVGTDTQYF. Variable domain in full (rest from reference TRBV5-6 and TRBJ2-3): DAGVTQSPTHLIKTRGQQVTLRCSPKSGHDTVSWYQQALGQGPQFIFQYYEEEERQRGNFPDRFSGHQFPNYSSELNVNALLLGDSALYLCASTLQTAVGTDTQYFGPGTRLTVL.

The V gene is TRBV10-3, the J gene TRBJ2-7; 8 positions match TRBD1. The CDR3 has 15 residues. V was clipped by 0 bases and J by 5 bases; unmatched bases: 6. CDR1 ENHRY and CDR2 SYGVKD come from the germline V gene. In DNA, the CDR3 is TGTGCCATCAGTGAGTCCTTAGACAGGGGCCACGAGCAGTACTTC. Encoded protein: CAISESLDRGHEQYF.

CDR3 sequence: CASSIEFPGASGISTDTQYF. DNA for the CDR3: TGTGCCAGTAGTATAGAATTCCCTGGGGCTAGCGGGATAAGCACAGATACGCAGTATTTT. The V gene is TRBV19, the J gene TRBJ2-3; TRBD2 matches 9 bases. The CDR3 is 20 amino acids. Germline trimming cut 0 bases from V and 0 bases from J; bases unmatched to any gene: 13. Germline V gene lookup returns CDR1 LNHDA and CDR2 SQIVND (reference sequence).

Regarding this clone: The germline gene is not matched at one end of the junction; a read error may be the cause. CDR3 sequence reads: CASSLERRQDRW. DNA of the CDR3: TGTGCCAGCAGCTTGGAACGACGACAGGATAGGTGG. The chain links TRBV5-5 to TRBJ1-1; tentative D call: TRBD1 (6 bases). Germline CDR1 SGHKS, CDR2 YYEKEE (reference sequence). There are 12 residues in the CDR3.

J is TRBJ1-1 and V is TRBV11-2, with 7 bases identical to TRBD1. The CDR3 is made up of 13 amino acids. V gave up 7 bases and J gave up 1 base; unmatched junction bases: 3. Per germline, CDR1 SGHAT and CDR2 FQNNGV. CDR3 sequence (DNA): TGTGCCAGCACCAAGGGGGCGAACACTGAAGCTTTCTTT. Protein sequence: CASTKGANTEAFF.

The CDR3 DNA reads as TGTGCCAGCAGCGTAGTGACAGGGGCAGGGGCCAACGTCCTGACTTTC. The encoded protein is CASSVVTGAGANVLTF. The gene calls are TRBV9 and TRBJ2-6, with 8 bases fitting TRBD1. Germline loops: CDR1 SGDLS, CDR2 YYNGEE. This CDR3 comprises 16 residues. V trimming: 0 bases; J trimming: 4 bases; junction bases outside the gene matches: 3.

This chain joins TRBV5-6 and TRBJ1-6; 7 bases are a match to TRBD1. The J segment lost 4 bases and the V segment lost 1 base, leaving 11 bases of the junction unmatched. Germline loops: CDR1 SGHDT, CDR2 YYEEEE. The CDR3 consists of 18 residues. CDR3 protein: CASSLRRDRGPYNSPLHF. In nucleotides, the CDR3 is TGTGCCAGCAGCTTGCGGAGGGACAGAGGTCCTTATAATTCACCCCTCCACTTT.

The chain couples TRBV5-1 to TRBJ2-7, with 10 bases fitting TRBD1. The CDR3 sequence is 16 residues long. Trimming at V came to 4 bases and at J to 5 bases, leaving 12 bases not matched to a gene. CDR1 is SGHRS and CDR2 is YFSETQ in the germline V gene. CDR3 DNA: TGCGCCAGCAGCACACAAGGACAGGGGGTTGGGAACGAGCAGTACTTC. Its translation is CASSTQGQGVGNEQYF.

The chain has TRBV5-8 and TRBJ1-2, with D possibly being TRBD1 (5 bases). Germline CDR1 and CDR2: SGHTS and YDEGEE. Deletions cut 0 bases from V and 4 bases from J, with 19 bases between. The CDR3 contains 17 residues. CDR3 sequence (DNA): TGTGCCAGCAGCTTGGGGGGCGACCGATATCGACCCTATGGCTACACCTTC. Translation: CASSLGGDRYRPYGYTF.

The rearrangement links TRBV5-1 to TRBJ2-1, with D possibly TRBD2 on 7 matching bases. The CDR3 is made up of 15 amino acids. Trimming shortened V by 4 bases and J by 4 bases, and 15 bases separated the two germline ends. In germline, CDR1 is SGHRS, CDR2 YFSETQ. In DNA, the CDR3 is TGCGCCAGCAGCCCCGGCGGGGGCCGTTACAATGAGCAGTTCTTC. Translation gives CASSPGGGRYNEQFF.

The V call is TRBV28, the J call TRBJ2-1; 13 nucleotides line up with TRBD2. The V segment lost 6 bases and the J segment 9 bases; nucleotides outside the gene matches: 11. Germline V gives CDR1 MDHEN, CDR2 SYDVKM. This CDR3 has 16 residues. The CDR3 DNA reads as TGTGCCAGCAGCTCCAAACTAGCGGGAGGGCCTATTGAGCAGTTCTTC. It translates to CASSSKLAGGPIEQFF. Variable domain in full (rest from reference TRBV28 and TRBJ2-1): DVKVTQSSRYLVKRTGEKVFLECVQDMDHENMFWYRQDPGLGLRLIYFSYDVKMKEKGDIPEGYSVSREKKERFSLILESASTNQTSMYLCASSSKLAGGPIEQFFGPGTRLTVL.

The V gene is TRBV10-3, the J gene TRBJ2-1; 8 bases are a match to TRBD2. CDR3 length equals 15 residues. CDR1 and CDR2 from the germline V gene are ENHRY and SYGVKD. With 3 bases clipped from V and 3 bases from J, the junction kept 4 bases outside the gene matches. The CDR3 here is CAISELGTSYNEQFF. Here the CDR3 DNA reads TGTGCCATCAGTGAACTGGGGACTAGCTACAATGAGCAGTTCTTC.

The genes are TRBV6-5 and TRBJ1-1; unclear D gene. The CDR3 covers 12 residues. With 8 bases removed from V and 2 bases from J, the gap between germline ends came to 9 bases. Germline CDR1 reads MNHEY; CDR2 reads SVGAGI. CDR3 residues: CASYSFNTEAFF. CDR3 coding DNA: TGTGCCAGCTATAGTTTCAACACTGAAGCTTTCTTT.

CDR3 loop: CASSPYTDTQYF. CDR3 DNA sequence: TGTGCCAGCAGCCCGTACACAGATACGCAGTATTTT. The chain has TRBV7-6 and TRBJ2-3; D ambiguous. Germline-derived CDR1 and CDR2 are SGHVS and FNYEAQ. The CDR3 sequence is 12 residues long. The germline V and J ends were trimmed by 5 bases and 2 bases, with 5 bases remaining between them. Full variable domain (remainder filled in from reference TRBV7-6 and TRBJ2-3): GAGVSQSPRYKVTKRGQDVALRCDPISGHVSLYWYRQALGQGPEFLTYFNYEAQQDKSGLPNDRFSAERPEGSISTLTIQRTEQRDSAMYRCASSPYTDTQYFGPGTRLTVL.

This clone was observed a handful of times. This chain connects TRBV27 to TRBJ1-6, with D unresolved. The germline V gene encodes CDR1 MNHEY and CDR2 SMNVEV (reference sequence). The length of the CDR3 is 16 residues. Between the trimmed V and J ends, which lost 5 bases and 3 bases, there was a span of 14 bases. The DNA of the CDR3 is TGTGCCAGCAGTCCCCCTCAAAGGAGCTATAATTCACCCCTCCACTTT. It translates to CASSPPQRSYNSPLHF.

The genes are TRBV9 and TRBJ2-2; D may be TRBD1 (5 bases). Per germline, CDR1 SGDLS and CDR2 YYNGEE. V was clipped by 4 bases and J by 4 bases, with 14 bases between them. This CDR3 comprises 15 residues. The CDR3 coding sequence is TGTGCCAGCAGCTCGACTGGGGCGCCCACCGGGGAGCTGTTTTTT. Its protein product is CASSSTGAPTGELFF.

This clone came up a few times. CDR3 amino acids: CAISARVFPTGELFF. The CDR3 coding sequence is TGTGCCATCAGTGCCCGGGTGTTTCCCACCGGGGAGCTGTTTTTT. This chain joins TRBV10-3 and TRBJ2-2, with D uncertain. The CDR3 is 15 residues long. Germline V gene sequence: CDR1 ENHRY, CDR2 SYGVKD. Between the trimmed V and J ends, which lost 4 bases and 4 bases, there was a span of 13 bases.

The chain joins TRBV15 to TRBJ2-1, with D tentatively TRBD2 (5 bases). Trimming removed 5 bases from V and 3 bases from J, with 17 bases in between. This CDR3 region has 16 residues. Per the germline V gene, CDR1 is LNHNV and CDR2 is YYDKDF (reference sequence). The CDR3 region has the DNA TGTGCCACCAGCTCTCTGAGCGGCGGTAACTACAATGAGCAGTTCTTC. Its translation is CATSSLSGGNYNEQFF.

This chain joins TRBV4-1 and TRBJ2-2, with 8 bases aligning to TRBD2. The J segment lost 1 base and the V segment lost 1 base, leaving 5 bases of the junction unmatched. The CDR3 consists of 17 residues. CDR1 is MGHRA, CDR2 YSYEKL, per germline. CDR3 in DNA: TGCGCCAGCAGCCAAGGCCCCCGGGGGGGGAACACCGGGGAGCTGTTTTTT. It specifies CASSQGPRGGNTGELFF.

CDR3 DNA sequence: TGTGCCAGCAGTTACGGGGCGGACCCGAACACCGGGGAGCTGTTTTTT. Protein: CASSYGADPNTGELFF. The chain joins TRBV6-6 to TRBJ2-2; TRBD1 is a possible D gene (5 bases). CDR1 and CDR2 from the germline V gene are MNHNY and SVGAGI (reference sequence). Trimming removed 2 bases from V and 0 bases from J, with 10 bases in between. There are 16 residues in the CDR3.